These T cell receptor beta chains were read from a single sample in a study of OX40 agonist ivuxolimab in advanced cancers. Sequenced by immunoSEQ multiplex PCR; TCRdb stores in-frame clones only, minus some. The table records about 78,000 clones, around nine tenths of them present only once. Sequenced here: CD4+ or CD8+ T cells sorted from blood, sampled in a trial of the OX40 agonist ivuxolimab. The receptor set was obtained from an adult with an advanced solid tumor such as melanoma, head and neck, liver or kidney cancer. Each CDR3 is given with its conserved first and last residue. D genes are given only for firm matches. Expanded clones get a size class; other rows say once, few or many, or leave the size out.

V gene	clone size	J gene	D gene	CDR3 protein	CDR3 DNA
TRBV27	.	TRBJ2-7	.	CASSLSAWQGRYEQYF	TGTGCCAGCAGTTTATCGGCCTGGCAGGGACGGTACGAGCAGTACTTC
TRBV7-2	.	TRBJ2-3	TRBD1	CASKPRGQLYF	TGTGCCAGTAAGCCCCGGGGACAGCTGTATTTT
TRBV29-1	.	TRBJ2-1	TRBD2	CSAQTLAGGTYNEQFF	TGCAGCGCCCAGACGTTGGCGGGAGGAACCTACAATGAGCAGTTCTTC
TRBV7-2	.	TRBJ1-4	.	CASSLASSLGEKLFF	TGTGCCAGCAGCTTAGCCTCATCACTAGGGGAAAAACTGTTTTTT
TRBV15	.	TRBJ2-3	TRBD1	CATSGLSGTGGTDTQYF	TGTGCCACCAGCGGACTCTCCGGGACAGGGGGAACAGATACGCAGTATTTT
TRBV7-8	once	TRBJ1-5	.	CASSLNSGTGQPQHF	TGTGCCAGCAGCTTAAATTCAGGTACCGGCCAGCCCCAGCATTTT
TRBV27	.	TRBJ1-5	.	CASSLNRGNQPQHF	TGTGCCAGCAGTCTTAACAGGGGCAATCAGCCCCAGCATTTT
TRBV4-1	.	TRBJ1-2	.	CASSETKDGGGRGYTF	TGCGCCAGCAGCGAAACAAAGGATGGAGGGGGGAGAGGCTACACCTTC
TRBV19	once	TRBJ1-4	.	CASRMSGTNEKLFF	TGTGCCAGTAGGATGAGTGGAACTAATGAAAAACTGTTTTTT
TRBV6-5	.	TRBJ1-1	.	CASSTQGSAYEAFF	TGTGCCAGCAGTACCCAGGGATCGGCGTATGAAGCTTTCTTT
TRBV10-1	.	TRBJ1-1	.	CASSEAVTGQREAFF	TGCGCCAGCAGTGAAGCCGTGACAGGCCAGAGGGAAGCTTTCTTT
TRBV7-9	once	TRBJ1-1	.	CASSRARGPPRGTEAFF	TGTGCCAGCAGCAGAGCTCGTGGGCCGCCCCGGGGCACTGAAGCTTTCTTT
TRBV5-5	.	TRBJ2-7	TRBD1	CASSPGTGHYEQYF	TGTGCCAGCAGCCCCGGGACAGGACACTACGAGCAGTACTTC
TRBV7-2	.	TRBJ1-2	TRBD1	CTSSADRNYGYTF	TGTACCAGCAGCGCGGACAGGAACTATGGCTACACCTTC
TRBV30	.	TRBJ1-2	.	CAWTVPGIKNYGYTF	TGTGCCTGGACCGTGCCCGGGATCAAGAACTATGGCTACACCTTC
TRBV19	.	TRBJ1-2	.	CASSIGRASNYGYTF	TGTGCCAGTAGTATCGGCCGGGCGTCAAACTATGGCTACACCTTC
TRBV9	.	TRBJ2-5	TRBD1	CASSVVARGWETQYF	TGTGCCAGCAGCGTAGTGGCCAGGGGGTGGGAGACCCAGTACTTC
TRBV7-2	.	TRBJ1-5	TRBD1	CASSYRTGSSNQPQHF	TGTGCCAGCAGTTACCGGACAGGGTCAAGCAATCAGCCCCAGCATTTT
TRBV28	.	TRBJ2-7	.	CATSGVGEYF	TGTGCCACCTCGGGGGTTGGGGAGTACTTC
TRBV29-1	.	TRBJ1-1	.	CSVTFMGGNTEAFF	TGCAGCGTTACTTTCATGGGGGGGAACACTGAAGCTTTCTTT
TRBV4-1	.	TRBJ1-1	.	CASSPLGREAFF	TGCGCCAGCAGCCCCCTAGGGAGGGAAGCTTTCTTT
TRBV6-6	.	TRBJ2-7	.	CASRPWTESSYEQYF	TGTGCCAGCAGACCCTGGACAGAAAGCTCCTACGAGCAGTACTTC
TRBV9	.	TRBJ2-5	TRBD2	CASSVGSGLPNVYGGQYF	TGTGCCAGCAGCGTAGGGTCGGGACTACCCAATGTTTACGGGGGTCAGTACTTC
TRBV6-5	.	TRBJ2-7	.	CASSLSGPLYEQYF	TGTGCCAGCAGTTTGTCAGGGCCCCTCTACGAGCAGTACTTC
TRBV5-5	.	TRBJ1-2	.	CASSTDGTYGYTF	TGTGCCAGCAGCACTGACGGTACCTATGGCTACACCTTC
TRBV7-7	.	TRBJ2-5	.	CASSYQKKETQYF	TGTGCTAGCAGCTACCAAAAAAAAGAGACCCAGTACTTC
TRBV6-5	.	TRBJ1-3	.	CASRVSQSSGNTIYF	TGTGCCAGCAGGGTTTCGCAGTCCTCTGGAAACACCATATATTTT
TRBV7-9	.	TRBJ2-1	.	CASSLERFLEEQFF	TGTGCCAGCAGCTTGGAGCGATTTCTTGAGGAGCAGTTCTTC
TRBV5-1	.	TRBJ2-4	TRBD2	CASSPGLGQNIQYF	TGCGCCAGCAGCCCGGGACTAGGACAAAACATTCAGTACTTC
TRBV6-5	once	TRBJ1-2	.	CASRAGGGYTF	TGTGCCAGCAGGGCGGGCGGGGGCTACACCTTC
TRBV4-2	.	TRBJ1-2	.	CASSQDWGYTF	TGTGCCAGCAGCCAAGACTGGGGCTACACCTTC
TRBV19	.	TRBJ2-6	.	CASMSRGAGSGANVLTF	TGTGCCAGTATGTCGAGGGGCGCAGGCAGTGGGGCCAACGTCCTGACTTTC
TRBV10-3	.	TRBJ2-7	.	CATEQLGEQYF	TGTGCCACGGAGCAGTTGGGCGAGCAGTACTTC
TRBV7-6	.	TRBJ2-2	.	CASSLVEAGYTGELFF	TGTGCCAGCAGCTTAGTGGAGGCAGGATACACCGGGGAGCTGTTTTTT
TRBV4-2	.	TRBJ2-7	TRBD2	CASSRGLDSEQYF	TGTGCCAGCAGCCGGGGACTAGACTCCGAGCAGTACTTC
TRBV10-3	once	TRBJ2-7	TRBD1	CATGTGTNEQYF	TGTGCCACAGGGACAGGGACAAACGAGCAGTACTTC
TRBV2	.	TRBJ1-4	.	CASRREKLFF	TGTGCCAGCAGGAGAGAAAAACTGTTTTTT
TRBV5-1	.	TRBJ1-6	TRBD1	CASGTDPNSPLHF	TGCGCCTCCGGGACAGACCCCAATTCACCCCTCCACTTT
TRBV29-1	.	TRBJ1-2	.	CSVHENYGYTF	TGCAGCGTGCACGAAAACTATGGCTACACCTTC
TRBV15	.	TRBJ2-1	.	CATSLTSGGNNEQFF	TGTGCCACCAGTCTGACCAGCGGAGGAAACAATGAGCAGTTCTTC
TRBV5-1	.	TRBJ2-7	.	CASSFHGTYEQYF	TGCGCCAGCAGCTTTCATGGGACCTACGAGCAGTACTTC
TRBV2	.	TRBJ1-1	.	CASSRQTENTEAFF	TGTGCCAGCAGCCGACAGACAGAGAACACTGAAGCTTTCTTT
TRBV6-5	.	TRBJ1-1	TRBD1	CASSYAGTENTEAFF	TGTGCCAGCAGTTACGCCGGGACAGAGAACACTGAAGCTTTCTTT
TRBV11-2	.	TRBJ2-5	TRBD2	CASSSGRRGGHQETQYF	TGTGCCAGCAGCTCTGGTAGGCGCGGGGGTCACCAAGAGACCCAGTACTTC
TRBV19	.	TRBJ1-6	TRBD1	CASTRQGTLSSYNSPLHF	TGTGCCAGTACCCGACAGGGGACGCTTAGCTCCTATAATTCACCCCTCCACTTT
TRBV19	.	TRBJ2-7	.	CASSIAADVTYEQYF	TGTGCCAGTAGTATAGCGGCGGACGTAACCTACGAGCAGTACTTC
TRBV7-2	.	TRBJ1-5	.	CASSLSRDGGINQPQHF	TGTGCCAGCAGCCTTTCCCGGGACGGGGGAATAAATCAGCCCCAGCATTTT
TRBV5-1	once	TRBJ2-1	.	CASSLGGDSYNEQFF	TGCGCCAGCAGCCTCGGCGGAGACTCCTACAATGAGCAGTTCTTC